These 19 T cell receptor beta chains originate from one sample sequenced in a study of T-cell reconstitution after alpha-beta-depleted transplantation in children. Library preparation (for TCRbeta) was performed with unique molecular identifiers. TCRdb reprocessed the PCR reads with MiXCR, giving one entry per CDR3 protein. The sample has about 640,000 distinct CDR3 sequences, 16% seen once. The input for sequencing was PBMCs from the stem cell graft donor, taken from the stem cell graft. The source is a human donor who donated a stem cell graft to a child with acute myeloid leukemia.

This chain connects TRBV7-8 to TRBJ2-1, with TRBD2 matching 8 bases. V gave up 5 bases and J gave up 4 bases; unmatched junction bases: 10. The CDR3 extends over 16 amino acids. CDR1 is SGHVS and CDR2 is FQNEAQ in the germline V gene. The chain's CDR3 is CASSPKLGGDYNEQFF. DNA of the CDR3: TGTGCCAGCAGCCCAAAACTCGGGGGGGATTACAATGAGCAGTTCTTC.

This chain links TRBV7-2 with TRBJ1-1; D unresolved. Trimming stripped 2 bases from V and 3 bases from J, with 10 bases between. Germline-derived CDR1 and CDR2 are SGHTA and FQGNSA. The CDR3 is made up of 14 amino acids. The CDR3 loop is CASSLYTRDTEAFF. The DNA of the CDR3 is TGTGCCAGCAGCTTATATACCCGGGACACTGAAGCTTTCTTT.

This clonotype was picked up a small number of times. The chain joins TRBV6-5 to TRBJ1-2, with TRBD1 identical over 8 bases. J lost 8 bases, V lost 2 bases, and 19 bases had no gene match. Germline CDR1 reads MNHEY; CDR2 reads SVGAGI. CDR3 length: 18 residues. The DNA for the CDR3 is TGTGCCAGCAGTTACCACGGCCTTCGTCCAGGGGGCGCGGGGGGCTACACCTTC. Translated, it gives CASSYHGLRPGGAGGYTF.

In its sample, this clonotype was seen many times. The rearrangement uses TRBV20-1 and TRBJ1-2; possible D gene TRBD1, 6 bases. This CDR3 spans 13 amino acids. V was clipped by 6 bases and J by 4 bases, with 15 bases between them. CDR1 is DFQATT, CDR2 SNEGSKA, per germline (reference sequence). In DNA, the CDR3 is TGCAGTGCCGACACAGGGCTGGGCTATGGCTACACCTTC. Its protein product is CSADTGLGYGYTF.

This clonotype has more than one count but fewer than ten. This rearrangement joins TRBV5-5 to TRBJ2-7; 7 nucleotides match TRBD1. This CDR3 contains 14 residues. J lost 2 bases, V lost 2 bases, and 4 bases had no gene match. Per germline, CDR1 SGHKS and CDR2 YYEKEE (reference sequence). The CDR3 here is CASSLTGDPYEQYV. CDR3 coding DNA: TGTGCCAGCAGCTTAACAGGGGACCCCTACGAGCAGTACGTC.

In this sample, this clonotype turned up a few times. J is TRBJ1-1 and V is TRBV27; a weak D match, TRBD1 (5 bases). The germline CDR1 and CDR2 sequences are MNHEY and SMNVEV (reference sequence). Trimming shortened V by 0 bases and J by 7 bases, and 12 bases separated the two germline ends. The CDR3 has 14 amino acids. CDR3 DNA sequence: TGTGCCAGCAGTTTATCGGGACGGCTCGGTGAAGCTTTCTTT. This encodes CASSLSGRLGEAFF.

This clonotype was observed a few times. This chain links TRBV7-3 with TRBJ2-5; TRBD2 aligns across 9 bases. Per the germline V gene, CDR1 is SGHTA and CDR2 is FQGTGA. The length of the CDR3 is 15 residues. V trimming: 5 bases; J trimming: 2 bases; junction bases outside the gene matches: 6. CDR3 in DNA: TGTGCCAGCAGCAGGACTAGCGAAAGACAAGAGACCCAGTACTTC. It translates to CASSRTSERQETQYF. Variable domain in full (rest from reference TRBV7-3 and TRBJ2-5): GAGVSQTPSNKVTEKGKYVELRCDPISGHTALYWYRQSLGQGPEFLIYFQGTGAADDSGLPNDRFFAVRPEGSVSTLKIQRTERGDSAVYLCASSRTSERQETQYFGPGTRLLVL.

The chain uses TRBV12-3 or TRBV12-4 and TRBJ2-2, with a weak D call TRBD2 (6 bases). The CDR3 sequence is 19 residues long. Between the trimmed V and J ends, which lost 7 bases and 9 bases, there was a span of 33 bases. In nucleotides, the CDR3 is TGTGCCAGCAAGAGGAGTTTAGGCGGGACGCCAAACACTCGCCGGGAGCTGTTTTTT. It yields the protein CASKRSLGGTPNTRRELFF.

Ten or more counts support this clonotype. This chain connects TRBV29-1 to TRBJ2-5; 7 bases align to TRBD1. Germline V gene data show CDR1 as SQVTM and CDR2 as ANQGSEA. The length of the CDR3 is 16 residues. The trim removed 4 bases at V and 2 bases at J, leaving 13 bases unmatched. The CDR3 region is CSVVSGGWDSQETQYF. CDR3 bases: TGCAGCGTTGTAAGTGGCGGTTGGGACAGTCAAGAGACCCAGTACTTC.

V and J are TRBV15 and TRBJ1-4, with no clear D. Trimming left V 0 bases short and J 8 bases short, with 7 bases between. Germline CDR1 is LNHNV and CDR2 is YYDKDF (reference sequence). The CDR3 extends over 13 amino acids. Here the CDR3 reads CATSRDLGEKLFF. The CDR3 DNA reads TGTGCCACCAGCAGAGATCTGGGAGAAAAACTGTTTTTT.

This clonotype was counted ten times or more. The V gene is TRBV5-1, the J gene TRBJ2-3; D not certain. Trimming cost V 1 base and J 2 bases, with 11 bases left between them. This CDR3 contains 15 residues. The germline CDR1 and CDR2 sequences are SGHRS and YFSETQ. CDR3 sequence (DNA): TGCGCCAGCAGCTTGTCAGGACGGTTCACAGATACGCAGTATTTT. Amino acids: CASSLSGRFTDTQYF.

The chain couples TRBV5-4 to TRBJ1-1; D not certain. The CDR3 totals 14 residues. Germline loops: CDR1 SGHNT, CDR2 YYREEE (reference sequence). Trimming removed 4 bases from V and 4 bases from J, with 14 bases in between. CDR3 nucleotides: TGTGCCAGCAGCGTTGCGGGTGAGGGCACTGAAGCTTTCTTT. This sequence encodes CASSVAGEGTEAFF.

This clonotype has at least ten counts. The gene calls are TRBV20-1 and TRBJ2-3; D is possibly TRBD1 (6 bases). Germline V gives CDR1 DFQATT, CDR2 SNEGSKA (reference sequence). The CDR3 has 14 residues. Trimming removed 6 bases from V and 1 base from J, with 14 bases in between. The CDR3 DNA is TGCAGTGCCACCCGAGGGGGAGGCACAGATACGCAGTATTTT. Translating gives CSATRGGGTDTQYF.

The chain links TRBV5-1 to TRBJ2-1; no clear D gene. Trimming took off 5 bases at V and 6 bases at J, with 9 bases between the two ends. The CDR3 is 12 residues long. The germline CDR1 and CDR2 sequences are SGHRS and YFSETQ. This chain's CDR3 is CASRPGRNEQFF. As DNA, the CDR3 is TGCGCCAGCAGACCTGGACGCAATGAGCAGTTCTTC.

At least ten counts were recorded for this clonotype. The chain uses TRBV13 and TRBJ2-3, with D possibly being TRBD2 (6 bases). The CDR3 totals 11 residues. V was trimmed by 4 bases and J by 11 bases, leaving 10 bases between them. Germline V CDR1 and CDR2: PRHDT, FYEKMQ (reference sequence). The CDR3 loop is CASSSTSMQYF. CDR3 nucleotide sequence: TGTGCCAGCAGCTCGACTAGTATGCAGTATTTT. Variable domain in full (rest from reference TRBV13 and TRBJ2-3): AAGVIQSPRHLIKEKRETATLKCYPIPRHDTVYWYQQGPGQDPQFLISFYEKMQSDKGSIPDRFSAQQFSDYHSELNMSSLELGDSALYFCASSSTSMQYFGPGTRLTVL.

Turning to this clonotype: This may be a read error: a much more frequent sequence differs by one nucleotide. The J gene is TRBJ1-1, the V gene TRBV29-1; 8 positions match TRBD1. The CDR3 is 14 amino acids. Germline CDR1 SQVTM, CDR2 ANQGSEA. The CDR3 protein is CSVERTGMNTEDFF. The CDR3 nucleotides are TGCAGCGTCGAACGGACAGGGATGAACACTGAAGATTTCTTT.

The chain has TRBV5-5 and TRBJ2-3; D unresolved. The CDR3 consists of 16 residues. CDR1 is SGHKS and CDR2 is YYEKEE in the germline V gene (reference sequence). V lost 4 bases and J 1 base, leaving 16 bases between the germline ends. The CDR3 coding sequence is TGTGCCAGCAGCAAAGGTCCCGCCAGCGGCACAGATACGCAGTATTTT. Translation gives CASSKGPASGTDTQYF. Full variable domain (rest looked up from reference TRBV5-5 and TRBJ2-3): DAGVTQSPTHLIKTRGQQVTLRCSPISGHKSVSWYQQVLGQGPQFIFQYYEKEERGRGNFPDRFSARQFPNYSSELNVNALLLGDSALYLCASSKGPASGTDTQYFGPGTRLTVL.

This clonotype was seen more than once but under ten times. The rearrangement joins TRBV20-1 to TRBJ1-2, with a possible D match to TRBD1 (5 bases). Germline loops: CDR1 DFQATT, CDR2 SNEGSKA (reference sequence). The CDR3 is 16 residues long. V was shortened by 1 base and J by 2 bases, with 17 bases between the two germline ends. CDR3 nucleotides: TGCAGTGCTAGAGCCCTCAAGGTGACAGCCAACTATGGCTACACCTTC. This codes for CSARALKVTANYGYTF.

The sample holds a few counts of this clonotype. The junction and the germline gene differ at one end; a read error may be behind it. The rearrangement uses TRBV7-2 and TRBJ1-2; no clear D. Germline CDR1 is SGHTA and CDR2 is FQGNSA. CDR3 length equals 16 residues. The CDR3 loop is CASSSPAQDFNDGYTF. The CDR3 DNA is TGTGCCAGCAGCTCCCCAGCTCAAGACTTTAACGATGGCTACACCTTC.